The rows below give T cell receptor beta chains drawn from one sample of a study of memory CD4+ T cells and cytomegalovirus serostatus. Clones were read by immunoSEQ multiplex PCR, and TCRdb kept only the in-frame ones, dropping some. The repertoire holds 25,000 to 30,000 clones, with roughly 80% as singletons. Sequencing was done on a sample of memory CD4+ T cells from blood. These receptors came from an adult in good health and CMV-seronegative. CDR3s include the opening cysteine and the closing phenylalanine or tryptophan.

j_call v_call cdr3_aa
TRBJ1-1 TRBV18 CASSPTENTEAFF
TRBJ1-1 TRBV19 CASSIGQGFSGTEAFF
TRBJ2-5 TRBV30 CAWSRGLETQYF
TRBJ2-1 TRBV6-1 CASSDRLAGSNEQFF
TRBJ1-4 TRBV30 CAWSLGAAEKLFF
TRBJ1-5 TRBV30 CAWRQGANQPQHF
TRBJ1-5 TRBV28 CASSARWNQPQHF
TRBJ2-7 TRBV25-1 CASRSTVSYEQYF
TRBJ1-2 TRBV28 CASSLSQGARHGYTF
TRBJ2-3 TRBV6-1 CASRSYSVDTQYF
TRBJ1-1 TRBV25-1 CASSDTLGTEAFF
TRBJ2-2 TRBV30 CAWNRGGSSTGELFF
TRBJ1-1 TRBV7-2 CASSRTAFDRVGTAFF
TRBJ1-3 TRBV5-1 CASSFKGTGNTIYF
TRBJ2-7 TRBV18 CASSPPAGAAYEQYF
TRBJ1-1 TRBV10-3 CAISDPRSTGSEAFF
TRBJ1-1 TRBV7-6 CASSSYSGMNTEAFF
TRBJ1-5 TRBV2 CASTRQGSQPQHF
TRBJ1-1 TRBV5-4 CASSYKGRDTEAFF
TRBJ2-5 TRBV5-4 CASSQGSETQYF
TRBJ1-1 TRBV18 CASSRDRERTEAFF
TRBJ1-2 TRBV6-1 CASSTGAGGYGYTF
TRBJ2-1 TRBV28 CASSSYGGGLGNEQFF
TRBJ2-7 TRBV11-1 CASSLESGYEQYF